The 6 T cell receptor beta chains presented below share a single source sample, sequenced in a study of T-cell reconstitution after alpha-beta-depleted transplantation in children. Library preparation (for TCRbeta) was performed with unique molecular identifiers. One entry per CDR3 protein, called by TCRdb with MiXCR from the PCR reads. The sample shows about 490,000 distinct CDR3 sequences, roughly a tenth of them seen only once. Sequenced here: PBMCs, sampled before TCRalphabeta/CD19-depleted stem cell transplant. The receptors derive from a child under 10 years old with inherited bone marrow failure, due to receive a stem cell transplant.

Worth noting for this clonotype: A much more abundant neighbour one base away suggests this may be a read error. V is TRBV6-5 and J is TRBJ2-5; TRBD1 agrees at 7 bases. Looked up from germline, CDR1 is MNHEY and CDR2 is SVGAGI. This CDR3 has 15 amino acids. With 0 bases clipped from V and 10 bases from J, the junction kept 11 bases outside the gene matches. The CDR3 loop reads CASSYSYRGEQIQYF. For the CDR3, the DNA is TGTGCCAGCAGTTACTCCTACAGGGGAGAGCAGATCCAGTACTTC.

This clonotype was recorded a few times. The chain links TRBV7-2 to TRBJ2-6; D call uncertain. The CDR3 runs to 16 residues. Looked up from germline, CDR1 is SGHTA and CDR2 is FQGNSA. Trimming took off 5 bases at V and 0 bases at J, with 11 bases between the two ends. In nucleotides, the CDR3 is TGTGCCAGCAGCCCCCATGGGTACTCTGGGGCCAACGTCCTGACTTTC. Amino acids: CASSPHGYSGANVLTF.

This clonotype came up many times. This CDR3 is CASTTQPSSYNEQFF. The CDR3 coding sequence is TGTGCCAGCACGACTCAGCCAAGCTCCTACAATGAGCAGTTCTTC. The chain uses TRBV11-2 and TRBJ2-1; D call uncertain. Germline V gene data show CDR1 as SGHAT and CDR2 as FQNNGV. Trimming stripped 7 bases from V and 0 bases from J, with 13 bases between. The CDR3 is 15 amino acids.

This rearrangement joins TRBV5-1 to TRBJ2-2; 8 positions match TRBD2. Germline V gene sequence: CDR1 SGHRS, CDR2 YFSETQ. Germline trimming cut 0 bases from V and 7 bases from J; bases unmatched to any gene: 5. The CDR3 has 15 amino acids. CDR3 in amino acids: CASSLGTSSHGELFF. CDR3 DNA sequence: TGCGCCAGCAGCTTGGGGACTAGCAGCCACGGGGAGCTGTTTTTT.

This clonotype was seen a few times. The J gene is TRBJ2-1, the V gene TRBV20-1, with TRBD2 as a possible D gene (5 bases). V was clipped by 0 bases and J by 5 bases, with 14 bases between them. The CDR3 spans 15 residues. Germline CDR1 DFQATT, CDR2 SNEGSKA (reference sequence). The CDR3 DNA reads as TGCAGTGCTAGAGATCTTGGACTTCCCGACAATGAGCAGTTCTTC. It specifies CSARDLGLPDNEQFF.

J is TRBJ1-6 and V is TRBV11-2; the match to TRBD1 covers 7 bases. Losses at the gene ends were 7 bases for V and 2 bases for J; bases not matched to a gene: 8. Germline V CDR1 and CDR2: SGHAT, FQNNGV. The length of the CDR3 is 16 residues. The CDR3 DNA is TGTGCCAGCATACGACAGGGTGCTGCCTATAATTCACCCCTCCACTTT. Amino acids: CASIRQGAAYNSPLHF.